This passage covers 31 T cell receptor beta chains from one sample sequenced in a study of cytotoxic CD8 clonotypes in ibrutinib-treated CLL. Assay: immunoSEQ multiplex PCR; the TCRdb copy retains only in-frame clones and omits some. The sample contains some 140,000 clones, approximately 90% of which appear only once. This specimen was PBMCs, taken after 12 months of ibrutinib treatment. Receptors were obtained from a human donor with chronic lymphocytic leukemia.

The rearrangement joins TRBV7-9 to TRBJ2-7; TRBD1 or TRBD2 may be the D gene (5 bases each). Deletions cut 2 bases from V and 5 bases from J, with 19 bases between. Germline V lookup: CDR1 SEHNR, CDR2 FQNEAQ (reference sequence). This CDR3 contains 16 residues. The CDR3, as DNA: TGTGCCAGCAGCTTACCCTTCCTGGGGGTCAACGACGAGCAGTACTTC. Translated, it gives CASSLPFLGVNDEQYF.

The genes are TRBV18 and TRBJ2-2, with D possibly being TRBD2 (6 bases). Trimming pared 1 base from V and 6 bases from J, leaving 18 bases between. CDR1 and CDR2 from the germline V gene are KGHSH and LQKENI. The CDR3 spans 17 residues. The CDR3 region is CASSPLVRDSNPGELFF. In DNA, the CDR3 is TGTGCCAGCTCACCACTGGTCCGGGACTCCAACCCCGGGGAGCTGTTTTTT. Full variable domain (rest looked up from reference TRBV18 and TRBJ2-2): NAGVMQNPRHLVRRRGQEARLRCSPMKGHSHVYWYRQLPEEGLKFMVYLQKENIIDESGMPKERFSAEFPKEGPSILRIQQVVRGDSAAYFCASSPLVRDSNPGELFFGEGSRLTVL.

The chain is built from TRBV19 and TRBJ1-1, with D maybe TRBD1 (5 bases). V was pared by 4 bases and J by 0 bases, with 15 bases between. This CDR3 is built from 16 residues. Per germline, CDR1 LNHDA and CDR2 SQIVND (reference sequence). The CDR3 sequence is CASSTSSQVMNTEAFF. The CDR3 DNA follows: TGTGCCAGTAGTACCTCATCACAGGTAATGAACACTGAAGCTTTCTTT. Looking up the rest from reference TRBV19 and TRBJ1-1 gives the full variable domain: DGGITQSPKYLFRKEGQNVTLSCEQNLNHDAMYWYRQDPGQGLRLIYYSQIVNDFQKGDIAEGYSVSREKKESFPLTVTSAQKNPTAFYLCASSTSSQVMNTEAFFGQGTRLTVV.

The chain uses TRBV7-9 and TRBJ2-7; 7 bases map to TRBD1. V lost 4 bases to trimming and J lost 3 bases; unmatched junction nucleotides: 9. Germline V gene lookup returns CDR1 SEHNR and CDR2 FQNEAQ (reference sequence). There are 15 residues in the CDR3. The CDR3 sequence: CASSSIDRVGYEQYF. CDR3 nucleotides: TGTGCCAGCAGCTCTATTGACAGGGTAGGCTACGAGCAGTACTTC. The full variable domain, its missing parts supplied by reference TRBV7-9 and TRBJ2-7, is DTGVSQNPRHKITKRGQNVTFRCDPISEHNRLYWYRQTLGQGPEFLTYFQNEAQLEKSRLLSDRFSAERPKGSFSTLEIQRTEQGDSAMYLCASSSIDRVGYEQYFGPGTRLTVT.

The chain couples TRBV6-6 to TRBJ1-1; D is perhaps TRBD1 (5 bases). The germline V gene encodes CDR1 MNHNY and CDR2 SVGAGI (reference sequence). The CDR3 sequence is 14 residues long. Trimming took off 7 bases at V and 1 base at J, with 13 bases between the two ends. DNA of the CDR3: TGTGCCAGCACCTCCATGGGACCGAACACTGAAGCTTTCTTT. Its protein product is CASTSMGPNTEAFF.

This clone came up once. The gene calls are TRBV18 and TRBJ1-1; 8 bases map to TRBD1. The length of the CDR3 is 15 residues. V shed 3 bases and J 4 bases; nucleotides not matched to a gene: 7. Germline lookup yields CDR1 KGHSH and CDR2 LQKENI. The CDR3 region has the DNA TGTGCCAGCTCACCCTCGGCAGGGGGCCCCACTGAAGCTTTCTTT. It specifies CASSPSAGGPTEAFF.

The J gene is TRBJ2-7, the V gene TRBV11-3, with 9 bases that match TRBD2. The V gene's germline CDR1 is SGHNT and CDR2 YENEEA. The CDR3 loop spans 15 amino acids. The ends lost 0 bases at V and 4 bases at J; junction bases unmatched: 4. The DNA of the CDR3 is TGTGCCAGCAGCTTAGAGGCTAGCGGGGAATACGAGCAGTACTTC. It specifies CASSLEASGEYEQYF.

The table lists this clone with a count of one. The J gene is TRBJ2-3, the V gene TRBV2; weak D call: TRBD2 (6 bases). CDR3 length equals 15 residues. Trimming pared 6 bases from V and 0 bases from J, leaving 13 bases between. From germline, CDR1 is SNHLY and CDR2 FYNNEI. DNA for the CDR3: TGTGCCAGCAGAGGAAAAAGCGGGAGCACAGATACGCAGTATTTT. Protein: CASRGKSGSTDTQYF.

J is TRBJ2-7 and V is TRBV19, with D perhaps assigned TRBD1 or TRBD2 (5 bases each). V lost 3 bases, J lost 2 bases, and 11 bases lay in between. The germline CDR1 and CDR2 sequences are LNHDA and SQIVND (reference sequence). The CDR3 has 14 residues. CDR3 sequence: CASSMGEGTYEQYF. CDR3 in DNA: TGTGCCAGTAGTATGGGGGAAGGTACCTACGAGCAGTACTTC. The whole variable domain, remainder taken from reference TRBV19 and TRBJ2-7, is DGGITQSPKYLFRKEGQNVTLSCEQNLNHDAMYWYRQDPGQGLRLIYYSQIVNDFQKGDIAEGYSVSREKKESFPLTVTSAQKNPTAFYLCASSMGEGTYEQYFGPGTRLTVT.

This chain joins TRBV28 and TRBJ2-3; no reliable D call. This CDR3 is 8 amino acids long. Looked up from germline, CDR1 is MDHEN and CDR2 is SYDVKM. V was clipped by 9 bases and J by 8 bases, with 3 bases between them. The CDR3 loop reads CASGTQYF. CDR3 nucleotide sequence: TGTGCCAGTGGTACGCAGTATTTT.

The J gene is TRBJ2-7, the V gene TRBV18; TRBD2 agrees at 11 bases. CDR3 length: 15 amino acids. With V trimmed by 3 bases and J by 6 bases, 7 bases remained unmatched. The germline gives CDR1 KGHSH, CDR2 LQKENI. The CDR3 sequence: CASSPPGTSGFEQYF. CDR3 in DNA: TGTGCCAGCTCACCCCCCGGGACTAGCGGATTCGAGCAGTACTTC.

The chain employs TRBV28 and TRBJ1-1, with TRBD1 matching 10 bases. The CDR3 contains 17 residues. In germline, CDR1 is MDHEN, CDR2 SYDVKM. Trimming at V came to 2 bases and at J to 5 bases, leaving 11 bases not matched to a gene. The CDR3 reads CASSLDGDRGLRTEAFF. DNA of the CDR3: TGTGCCAGCAGTTTAGATGGAGACAGGGGGCTGCGAACTGAAGCTTTCTTT.

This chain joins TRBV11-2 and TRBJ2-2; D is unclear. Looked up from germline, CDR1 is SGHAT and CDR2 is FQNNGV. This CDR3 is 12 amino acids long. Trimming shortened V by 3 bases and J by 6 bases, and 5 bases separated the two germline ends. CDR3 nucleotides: TGTGCCAGCAGCTTGGTTCCCGGGGAGCTGTTTTTT. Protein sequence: CASSLVPGELFF. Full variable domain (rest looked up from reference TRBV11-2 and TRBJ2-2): EAGVAQSPRYKIIEKRQSVAFWCNPISGHATLYWYQQILGQGPKLLIQFQNNGVVDDSQLPKDRFSAERLKGVDSTLKIQPAKLEDSAVYLCASSLVPGELFFGEGSRLTVL.

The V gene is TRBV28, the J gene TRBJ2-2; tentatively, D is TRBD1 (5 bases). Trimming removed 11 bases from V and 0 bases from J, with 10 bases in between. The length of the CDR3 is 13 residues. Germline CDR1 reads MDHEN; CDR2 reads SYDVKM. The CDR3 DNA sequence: TGTGCCGGCCGACAGACGAACACCGGGGAGCTGTTTTTT. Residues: CAGRQTNTGELFF.

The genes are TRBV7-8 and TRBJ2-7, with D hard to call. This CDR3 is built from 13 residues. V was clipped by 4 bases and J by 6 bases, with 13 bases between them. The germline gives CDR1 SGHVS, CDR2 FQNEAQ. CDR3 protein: CASSSNYGGEQYF. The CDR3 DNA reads TGTGCCAGCAGCTCAAACTATGGTGGCGAGCAGTACTTC.

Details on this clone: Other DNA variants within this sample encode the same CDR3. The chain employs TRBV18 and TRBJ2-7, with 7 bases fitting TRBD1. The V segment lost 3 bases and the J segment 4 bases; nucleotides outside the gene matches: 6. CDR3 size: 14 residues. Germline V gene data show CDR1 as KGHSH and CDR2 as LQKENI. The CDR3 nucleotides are TGTGCCAGCTCACCCAGACAGGGAACTTACGAGCAGTACTTC. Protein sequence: CASSPRQGTYEQYF.

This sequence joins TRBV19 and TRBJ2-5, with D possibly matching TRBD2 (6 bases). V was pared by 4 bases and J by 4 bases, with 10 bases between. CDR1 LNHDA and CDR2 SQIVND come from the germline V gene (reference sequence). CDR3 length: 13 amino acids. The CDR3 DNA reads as TGTGCCAGTAGTAGCGGGACTTTAGAGACCCAGTACTTC. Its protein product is CASSSGTLETQYF.

The CDR3 nucleotides are TGTGCCAGCAGTGACACTAGCGGGAGAAAGTACGAGCAGTACTTC. Translating gives CASSDTSGRKYEQYF. The chain couples TRBV28 to TRBJ2-7; 11 bases map to TRBD2. Germline lookup yields CDR1 MDHEN and CDR2 SYDVKM. CDR3 length: 15 amino acids. V lost 5 bases and J lost 4; bases outside the gene matches: 7. The entire variable domain, with the rest obtained from reference TRBV28 and TRBJ2-7, is as follows: DVKVTQSSRYLVKRTGEKVFLECVQDMDHENMFWYRQDPGLGLRLIYFSYDVKMKEKGDIPEGYSVSREKKERFSLILESASTNQTSMYLCASSDTSGRKYEQYFGPGTRLTVT.

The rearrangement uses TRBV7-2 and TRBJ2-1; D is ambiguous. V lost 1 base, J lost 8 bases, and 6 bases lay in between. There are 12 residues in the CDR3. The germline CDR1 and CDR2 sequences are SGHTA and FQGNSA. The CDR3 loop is CASSLERDEQFF. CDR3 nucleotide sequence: TGTGCCAGCAGCTTAGAACGAGATGAGCAGTTCTTC. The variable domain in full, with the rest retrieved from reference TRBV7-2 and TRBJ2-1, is GAGVSQSPSNKVTEKGKDVELRCDPISGHTALYWYRQSLGQGLEFLIYFQGNSAPDKSGLPSDRFSAERTGGSVSTLTIQRTQQEDSAVYLCASSLERDEQFFGPGTRLTVL.

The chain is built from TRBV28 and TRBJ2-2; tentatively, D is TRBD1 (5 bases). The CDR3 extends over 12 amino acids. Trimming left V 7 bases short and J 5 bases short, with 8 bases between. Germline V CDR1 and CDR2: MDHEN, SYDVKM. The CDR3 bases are TGTGCCAGCAATCCAGGGACCGGGGAGCTGTTTTTT. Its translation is CASNPGTGELFF.

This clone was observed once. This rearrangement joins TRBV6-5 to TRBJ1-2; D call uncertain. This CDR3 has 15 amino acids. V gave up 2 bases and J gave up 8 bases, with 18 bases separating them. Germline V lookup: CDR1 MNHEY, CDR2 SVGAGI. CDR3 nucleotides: TGTGCCAGCAGTTACAGCGGGGAGCGTACTGAAGGCTACACCTTC. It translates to CASSYSGERTEGYTF.

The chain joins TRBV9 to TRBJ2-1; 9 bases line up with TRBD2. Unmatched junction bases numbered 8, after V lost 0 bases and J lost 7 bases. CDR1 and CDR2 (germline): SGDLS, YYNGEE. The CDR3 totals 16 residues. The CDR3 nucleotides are TGTGCCAGCAGCGTAGGCGGGAGGGCTTGGTCGAATGAGCAGTTCTTC. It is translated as CASSVGGRAWSNEQFF. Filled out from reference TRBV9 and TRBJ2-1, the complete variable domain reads DSGVTQTPKHLITATGQRVTLRCSPRSGDLSVYWYQQSLDQGLQFLIQYYNGEERAKGNILERFSAQQFPDLHSELNLSSLELGDSALYFCASSVGGRAWSNEQFFGPGTRLTVL.

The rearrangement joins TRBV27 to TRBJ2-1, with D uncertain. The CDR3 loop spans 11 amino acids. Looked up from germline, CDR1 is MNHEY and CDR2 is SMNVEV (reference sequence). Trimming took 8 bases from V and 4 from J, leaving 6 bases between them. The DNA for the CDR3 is TGTGCCAGCGGCTTATACAATGAGCAGTTCTTC. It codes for CASGLYNEQFF.

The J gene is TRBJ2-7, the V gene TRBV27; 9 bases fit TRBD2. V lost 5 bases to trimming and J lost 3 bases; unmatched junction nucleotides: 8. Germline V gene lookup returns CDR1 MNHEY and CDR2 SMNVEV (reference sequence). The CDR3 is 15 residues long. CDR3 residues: CASSPTTSGYYEQYF. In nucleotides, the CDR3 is TGTGCCAGCAGTCCAACGACTAGCGGTTACTACGAGCAGTACTTC.

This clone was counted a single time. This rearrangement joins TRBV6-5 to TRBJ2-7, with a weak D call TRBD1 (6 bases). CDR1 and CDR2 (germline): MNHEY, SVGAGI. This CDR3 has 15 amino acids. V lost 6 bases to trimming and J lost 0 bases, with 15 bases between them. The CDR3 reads CASRLTGFSSYEQYF. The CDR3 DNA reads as TGTGCCAGCAGGTTGACAGGATTCAGCTCCTACGAGCAGTACTTC.

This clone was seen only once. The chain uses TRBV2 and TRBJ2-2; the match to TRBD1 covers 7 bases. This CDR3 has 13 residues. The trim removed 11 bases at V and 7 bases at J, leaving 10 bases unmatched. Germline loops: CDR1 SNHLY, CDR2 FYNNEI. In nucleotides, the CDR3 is TGTGCCGGGAGAACAGGGGCAGTCGGGGAGCTGTTTTTT. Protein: CAGRTGAVGELFF. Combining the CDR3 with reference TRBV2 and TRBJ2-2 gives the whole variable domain EPEVTQTPSHQVTQMGQEVILRCVPISNHLYFYWYRQILGQKVEFLVSFYNNEISEKSEIFDDQFSVERPDGSNFTLKIRSTKLEDSAMYFCAGRTGAVGELFFGEGSRLTVL.

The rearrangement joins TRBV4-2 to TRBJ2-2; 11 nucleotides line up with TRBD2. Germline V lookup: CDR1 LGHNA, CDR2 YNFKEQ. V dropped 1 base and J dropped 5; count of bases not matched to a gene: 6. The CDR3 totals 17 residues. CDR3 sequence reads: CASSQGLAGGSTGELFF. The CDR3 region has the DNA TGTGCCAGCAGCCAAGGGCTAGCGGGAGGATCAACCGGGGAGCTGTTTTTT.

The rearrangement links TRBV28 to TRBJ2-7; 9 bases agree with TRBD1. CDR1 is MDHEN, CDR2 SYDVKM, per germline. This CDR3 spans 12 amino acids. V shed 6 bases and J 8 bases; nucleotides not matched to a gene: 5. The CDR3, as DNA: TGTGCCAGCAGATCCGGGACAGGGAAGCAGTACTTC. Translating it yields CASRSGTGKQYF.

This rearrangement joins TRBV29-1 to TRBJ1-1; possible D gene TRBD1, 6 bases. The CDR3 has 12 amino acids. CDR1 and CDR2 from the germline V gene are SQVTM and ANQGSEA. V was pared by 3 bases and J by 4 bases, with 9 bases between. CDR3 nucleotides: TGCAGCGTTGATGTGACAGGCACTGAAGCTTTCTTT. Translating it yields CSVDVTGTEAFF. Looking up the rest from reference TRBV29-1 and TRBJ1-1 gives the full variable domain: SAVISQKPSRDICQRGTSLTIQCQVDSQVTMMFWYRQQPGQSLTLIATANQGSEATYESGFVIDKFPISRPNLTFSTLTVSNMSPEDSSIYLCSVDVTGTEAFFGQGTRLTVV.

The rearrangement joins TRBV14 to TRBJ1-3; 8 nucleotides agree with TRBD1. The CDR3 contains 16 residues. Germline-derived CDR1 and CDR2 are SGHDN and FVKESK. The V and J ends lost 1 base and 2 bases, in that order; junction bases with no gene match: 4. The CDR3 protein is CASSQGQGKTGNTIYF. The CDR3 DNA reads TGTGCCAGCAGCCAAGGACAGGGGAAAACTGGAAACACCATATATTTT.

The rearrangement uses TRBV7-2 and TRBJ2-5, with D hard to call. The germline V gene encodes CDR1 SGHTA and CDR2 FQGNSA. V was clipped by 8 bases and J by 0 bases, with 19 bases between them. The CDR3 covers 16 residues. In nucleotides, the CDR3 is TGTGCCAGCGGCGGCGGTGGTAGAGCGAACCAAGAGACCCAGTACTTC. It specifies CASGGGGRANQETQYF.